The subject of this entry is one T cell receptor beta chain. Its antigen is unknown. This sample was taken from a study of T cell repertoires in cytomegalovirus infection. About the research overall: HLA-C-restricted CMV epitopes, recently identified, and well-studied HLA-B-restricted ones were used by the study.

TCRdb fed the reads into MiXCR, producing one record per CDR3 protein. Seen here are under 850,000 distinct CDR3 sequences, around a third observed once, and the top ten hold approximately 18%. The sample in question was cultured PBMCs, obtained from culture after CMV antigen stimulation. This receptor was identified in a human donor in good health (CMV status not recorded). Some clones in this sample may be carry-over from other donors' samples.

The CDR3 spells CASSESAGQINSPLHF. In DNA, the CDR3 is TGTGCCAGCAGTGAGTCGGCGGGACAAATAAATTCACCCCTCCACTTT. The chain combines TRBV2 with TRBJ1-6; tentative D call: TRBD1 (6 bases). V lost 3 bases to trimming and J lost 7 bases, with 16 bases between them. This CDR3 has 16 amino acids. Germline-derived CDR1 and CDR2 are SNHLY and FYNNEI. Full variable domain (rest looked up from reference TRBV2 and TRBJ1-6): EPEVTQTPSHQVTQMGQEVILRCVPISNHLYFYWYRQILGQKVEFLVSFYNNEISEKSEIFDDQFSVERPDGSNFTLKIRSTKLEDSAMYFCASSESAGQINSPLHFGNGTRLTVT.